This TCR beta chain is from a study of T cell responses to AZD1222 COVID-19 vaccine. Study-wide points: Breadth and depth of Spike-specific TCRs rose after two AZD1222 doses. A reported finding is that nearly half of spike-specific TCRs target unmutated variant regions. Spike was spanned by vaccine-associated CD4 TCRs, which were dominant at 160-218 and 743-854.

The CDR3 runs to 15 residues. Germline values: CDR1 SGHDT, CDR2 YYEEEE. Trimming left V 4 bases short and J 5 bases short, with 18 bases between. Produced via immunoSEQ multiplex PCR; TCRdb's table is partial and in-frame only. This sample has some 190,000 clones, with around 90% found just once. Worth noting for this clone: Its antigen is unknown.

The TCR originated in an adult who received the AZD1222 COVID-19 vaccine. The chain joins TRBV5-6 to TRBJ1-2; maybe TRBD1 (5 bases). Sample: peripheral blood, taken 28 days after the second AZD1222 dose. The CDR3 spells CASSPYPGPGYGYTF. The CDR3 DNA reads TGTGCCAGCAGCCCGTACCCGGGACCGGGATATGGCTACACCTTC.